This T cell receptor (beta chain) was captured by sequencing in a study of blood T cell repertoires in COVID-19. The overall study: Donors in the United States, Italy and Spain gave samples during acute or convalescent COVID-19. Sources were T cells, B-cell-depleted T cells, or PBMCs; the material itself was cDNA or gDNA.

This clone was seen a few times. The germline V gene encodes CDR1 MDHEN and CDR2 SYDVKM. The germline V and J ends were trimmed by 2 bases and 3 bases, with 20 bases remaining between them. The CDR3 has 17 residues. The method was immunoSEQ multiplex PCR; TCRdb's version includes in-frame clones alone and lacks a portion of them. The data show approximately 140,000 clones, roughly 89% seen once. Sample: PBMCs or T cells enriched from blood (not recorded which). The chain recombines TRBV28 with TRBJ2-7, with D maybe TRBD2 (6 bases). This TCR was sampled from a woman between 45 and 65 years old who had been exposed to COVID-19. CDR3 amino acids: CASSLGPGGVTFYEQYF. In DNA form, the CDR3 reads TGTGCCAGCAGTTTAGGGCCAGGCGGGGTGACTTTCTACGAGCAGTACTTC.